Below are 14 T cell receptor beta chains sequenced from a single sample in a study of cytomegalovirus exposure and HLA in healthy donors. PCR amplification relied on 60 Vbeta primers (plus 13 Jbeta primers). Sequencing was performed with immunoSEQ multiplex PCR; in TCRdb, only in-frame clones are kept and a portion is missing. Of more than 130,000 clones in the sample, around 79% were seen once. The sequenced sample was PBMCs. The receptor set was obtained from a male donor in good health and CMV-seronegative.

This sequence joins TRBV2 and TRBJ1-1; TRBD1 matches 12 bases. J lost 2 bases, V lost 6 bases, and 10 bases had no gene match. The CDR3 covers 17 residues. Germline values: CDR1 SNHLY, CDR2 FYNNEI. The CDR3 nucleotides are TGTGCCAGCAGCGGGGACAGGGGGCTTATAGGAAACACTGAAGCTTTCTTT. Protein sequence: CASSGDRGLIGNTEAFF.

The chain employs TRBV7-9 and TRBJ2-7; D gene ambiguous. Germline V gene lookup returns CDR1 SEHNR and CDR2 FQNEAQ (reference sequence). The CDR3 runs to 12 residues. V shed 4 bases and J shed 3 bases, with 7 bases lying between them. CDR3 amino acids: CASSSSGYEQYF. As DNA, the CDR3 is TGTGCCAGCAGCTCCTCAGGCTACGAGCAGTACTTC. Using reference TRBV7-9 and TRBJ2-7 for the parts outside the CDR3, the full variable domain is DTGVSQNPRHKITKRGQNVTFRCDPISEHNRLYWYRQTLGQGPEFLTYFQNEAQLEKSRLLSDRFSAERPKGSFSTLEIQRTEQGDSAMYLCASSSSGYEQYFGPGTRLTVT.

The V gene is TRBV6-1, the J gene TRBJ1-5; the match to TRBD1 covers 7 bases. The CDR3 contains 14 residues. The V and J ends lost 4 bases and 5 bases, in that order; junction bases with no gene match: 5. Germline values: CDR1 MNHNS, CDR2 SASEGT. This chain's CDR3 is CASSGRDSDQPQHF. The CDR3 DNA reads TGTGCCAGCAGTGGCCGGGACAGCGATCAGCCCCAGCATTTT.

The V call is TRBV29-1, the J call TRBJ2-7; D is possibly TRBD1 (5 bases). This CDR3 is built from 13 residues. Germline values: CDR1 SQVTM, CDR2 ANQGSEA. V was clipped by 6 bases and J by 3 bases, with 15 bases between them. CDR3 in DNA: TGCAGCGTAATGAAGGGGCCAGGCTACGAGCAGTACTTC. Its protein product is CSVMKGPGYEQYF.

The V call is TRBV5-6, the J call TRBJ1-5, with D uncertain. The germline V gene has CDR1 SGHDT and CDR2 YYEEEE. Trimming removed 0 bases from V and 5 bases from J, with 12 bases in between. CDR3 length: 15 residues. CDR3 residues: CASSLGPDFDQPQHF. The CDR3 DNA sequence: TGTGCCAGCAGCTTGGGACCAGACTTTGATCAGCCCCAGCATTTT. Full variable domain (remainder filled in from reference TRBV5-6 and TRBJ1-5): DAGVTQSPTHLIKTRGQQVTLRCSPKSGHDTVSWYQQALGQGPQFIFQYYEEEERQRGNFPDRFSGHQFPNYSSELNVNALLLGDSALYLCASSLGPDFDQPQHFGDGTRLSIL.

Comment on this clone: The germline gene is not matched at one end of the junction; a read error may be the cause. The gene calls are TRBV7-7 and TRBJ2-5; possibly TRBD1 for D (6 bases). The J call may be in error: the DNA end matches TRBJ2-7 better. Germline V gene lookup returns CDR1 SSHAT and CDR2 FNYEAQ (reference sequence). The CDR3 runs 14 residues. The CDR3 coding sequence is TGTGCTAGCAGCGGCGGACAGAACTCCTACGAGCAGTACTTC. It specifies CASSGGQNSYEQYF.

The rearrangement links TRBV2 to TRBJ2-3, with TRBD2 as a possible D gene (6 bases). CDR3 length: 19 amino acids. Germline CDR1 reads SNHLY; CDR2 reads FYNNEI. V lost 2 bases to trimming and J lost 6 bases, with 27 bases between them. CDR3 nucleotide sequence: TGTGCCAGCAGTGAATTCGGGGGTTCGGAGCTAGAGGCTGGGGATACGCAGTATTTT. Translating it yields CASSEFGGSELEAGDTQYF.

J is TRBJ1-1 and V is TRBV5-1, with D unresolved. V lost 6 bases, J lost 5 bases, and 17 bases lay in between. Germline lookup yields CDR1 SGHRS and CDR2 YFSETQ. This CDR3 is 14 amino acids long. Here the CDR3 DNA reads TGCGCCAGCACCCTAAGCGCGGGGAGGACTGAAGCTTTCTTT. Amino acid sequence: CASTLSAGRTEAFF.

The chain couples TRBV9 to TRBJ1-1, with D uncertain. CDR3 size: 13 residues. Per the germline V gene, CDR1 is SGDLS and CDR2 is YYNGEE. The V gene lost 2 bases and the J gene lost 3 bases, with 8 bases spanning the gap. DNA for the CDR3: TGTGCCAGCAGCGTTCGCGCGGACACTGAAGCTTTCTTT. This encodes CASSVRADTEAFF.

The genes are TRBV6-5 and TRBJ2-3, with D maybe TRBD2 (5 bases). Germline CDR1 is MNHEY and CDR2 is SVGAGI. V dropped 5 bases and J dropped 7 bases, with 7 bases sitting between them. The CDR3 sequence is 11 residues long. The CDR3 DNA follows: TGTGCCAGCAGTACCGGGAATACGCAGTATTTT. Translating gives CASSTGNTQYF.

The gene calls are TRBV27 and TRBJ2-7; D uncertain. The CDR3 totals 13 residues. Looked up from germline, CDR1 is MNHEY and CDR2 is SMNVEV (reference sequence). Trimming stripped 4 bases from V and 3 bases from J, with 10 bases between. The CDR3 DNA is TGTGCCAGCAGTTCACTCAGGTTCTACGAGCAGTACTTC. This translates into CASSSLRFYEQYF.

CDR3 loop: CASSQVRGPTEAFF. The CDR3 DNA reads TGTGCCAGCAGCCAAGTAAGGGGGCCCACTGAAGCTTTCTTT. The chain has TRBV14 and TRBJ1-1, with 7 nucleotides matching TRBD1. V gave up 1 base and J gave up 4 bases; unmatched junction bases: 3. Germline CDR1 SGHDN, CDR2 FVKESK. The CDR3 runs to 14 residues. The full variable domain, with the rest looked up from reference TRBV14 and TRBJ1-1, is EAGVTQFPSHSVIEKGQTVTLRCDPISGHDNLYWYRRVMGKEIKFLLHFVKESKQDESGMPNNRFLAERTGGTYSTLKVQPAELEDSGVYFCASSQVRGPTEAFFGQGTRLTVV.

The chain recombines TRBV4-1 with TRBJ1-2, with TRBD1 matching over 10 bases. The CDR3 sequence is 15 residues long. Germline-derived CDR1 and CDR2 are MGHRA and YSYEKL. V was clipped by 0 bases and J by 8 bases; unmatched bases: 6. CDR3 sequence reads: CASSQDPGQGFGYTF. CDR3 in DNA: TGCGCCAGCAGCCAAGATCCGGGACAGGGGTTCGGCTACACCTTC.

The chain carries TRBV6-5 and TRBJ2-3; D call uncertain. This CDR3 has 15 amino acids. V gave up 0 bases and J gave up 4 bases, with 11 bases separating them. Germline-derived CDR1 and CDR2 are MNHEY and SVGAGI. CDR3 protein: CASSYSVDWADTQYF. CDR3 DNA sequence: TGTGCCAGCAGTTACTCGGTCGACTGGGCAGATACGCAGTATTTT.